Listed below are T cell receptor beta chains from one sample, sequenced in a study of blood T cell repertoires in COVID-19. Libraries were prepared by immunoSEQ multiplex PCR; TCRdb keeps only in-frame clonotypes and omits some of them. The repertoire consists of roughly 180,000 clones, with about 88% occurring once and the leading ten covering under 3%. Material: peripheral blood. Source of these receptors: a woman aged 30 to 39 with active or convalescent COVID-19. Each CDR3 is given with its conserved first and last residue. Each record gives: clone size, D gene, V gene, J gene, CDR3 DNA, CDR3 protein. The D gene is left open where the match is weak. Size is omitted from some rows. Given values are once, few, many or a class for expanded clones.

clone_size: .
d_call: TRBD2
v_call: TRBV27
j_call: TRBJ2-3
cdr3_nt: TGTGCCAGCACGTGGGGCGGGGGGACAGATACGCAGTATTTT
cdr3_aa: CASTWGGGTDTQYF

clone_size: .
d_call: .
v_call: TRBV7-9
j_call: TRBJ1-1
cdr3_nt: TGTGCCAGCAGCTACGGTCCACCTCGCACTGAAGCTTTCTTT
cdr3_aa: CASSYGPPRTEAFF

clone_size: .
d_call: .
v_call: TRBV12-3/TRBV12-4
j_call: TRBJ1-1
cdr3_nt: TGTGCCAGCAGTTTTAAGAGTTTCACTGAAGCTTTCTTT
cdr3_aa: CASSFKSFTEAFF

clone_size: .
d_call: TRBD1
v_call: TRBV5-4
j_call: TRBJ2-1
cdr3_nt: TGTGCCAGCAGCCCTGCATTAGGGACAGGTTACAATGAGCAGTTCTTC
cdr3_aa: CASSPALGTGYNEQFF

clone_size: .
d_call: TRBD1
v_call: TRBV10-3
j_call: TRBJ1-2
cdr3_nt: TGTGCCATCAGTGCACAGGGGGCGAACGGCTACACCTTC
cdr3_aa: CAISAQGANGYTF

clone_size: .
d_call: .
v_call: TRBV27
j_call: TRBJ1-2
cdr3_nt: TGTGCCAGCAGTATCAGGGAGGGCTATGGCTACACCTTC
cdr3_aa: CASSIREGYGYTF

clone_size: .
d_call: .
v_call: TRBV2
j_call: TRBJ2-2
cdr3_nt: TGTGCCAGCAGTGAACAGTCGGCAGGGGATACCGGGGAGCTGTTTTTT
cdr3_aa: CASSEQSAGDTGELFF

clone_size: .
d_call: TRBD2
v_call: TRBV5-4
j_call: TRBJ2-7
cdr3_nt: TGTGCCAGCAGCTTGCCTAGCGGGAGTGGGGCCTACGAGCAGTACTTC
cdr3_aa: CASSLPSGSGAYEQYF

clone_size: .
d_call: .
v_call: TRBV10-2
j_call: TRBJ1-1
cdr3_nt: TGCGCCAGCAGTGACCTACAGGGAATGGCTTTCTTT
cdr3_aa: CASSDLQGMAFF

clone_size: .
d_call: .
v_call: TRBV12-3/TRBV12-4
j_call: TRBJ1-1
cdr3_nt: TGTGCCAGCAGTTTTCAGGGGAACACTGAAGCTTTCTTT
cdr3_aa: CASSFQGNTEAFF

clone_size: .
d_call: TRBD1
v_call: TRBV18
j_call: TRBJ1-5
cdr3_nt: TGTGCCAGCTCACCACTTCCATCTAGGGGGCAGGGGGTAGGTCAGCCCCAGCATTTT
cdr3_aa: CASSPLPSRGQGVGQPQHF

clone_size: .
d_call: .
v_call: TRBV24-1
j_call: TRBJ2-2
cdr3_nt: TGTGCCACCAGTGCGGAGGGTGGCACCGGGGAGCTGTTTTTT
cdr3_aa: CATSAEGGTGELFF

clone_size: .
d_call: TRBD1
v_call: TRBV7-9
j_call: TRBJ1-1
cdr3_nt: TGTGCCAGCAGCTTGGGGACAGGGGTTGAAGGCACTGAAGCTTTCTTT
cdr3_aa: CASSLGTGVEGTEAFF

clone_size: .
d_call: TRBD1
v_call: TRBV28
j_call: TRBJ2-5
cdr3_nt: TGTGCCAGCAGTCCCATGGGACAGCTCCAAGAGACCCAGTACTTC
cdr3_aa: CASSPMGQLQETQYF

clone_size: .
d_call: .
v_call: TRBV27
j_call: TRBJ2-7
cdr3_nt: TGTGCCAGCAGTTTTCTTTGGCAGGGCCAGTCCTACGAGCAGTACTTC
cdr3_aa: CASSFLWQGQSYEQYF

clone_size: .
d_call: .
v_call: TRBV19
j_call: TRBJ1-6
cdr3_nt: TGTGCCAGTAGTATAGCGCATGCGGATTCACCCCTCCACTTT
cdr3_aa: CASSIAHADSPLHF

clone_size: once
d_call: .
v_call: TRBV28
j_call: TRBJ2-7
cdr3_nt: TGTGCCAGCAGTTTTTCTAGTTCCTACGAGCAGTACTTC
cdr3_aa: CASSFSSSYEQYF

clone_size: .
d_call: .
v_call: TRBV28
j_call: TRBJ1-4
cdr3_nt: TGTGCCAGCAGTACCGGACGGAGGGGTGAAAAACTGTTTTTT
cdr3_aa: CASSTGRRGEKLFF

clone_size: .
d_call: TRBD2
v_call: TRBV5-1
j_call: TRBJ2-2
cdr3_nt: TGCGCCAGCAGCTTTACGGGGGGGAGCACCGGGGAGCTGTTTTTT
cdr3_aa: CASSFTGGSTGELFF

clone_size: once
d_call: .
v_call: TRBV10-1
j_call: TRBJ2-3
cdr3_nt: TGCGCCACCGGGTCCGGGGAGACAGATACGCAGTATTTT
cdr3_aa: CATGSGETDTQYF

clone_size: .
d_call: TRBD1
v_call: TRBV5-4
j_call: TRBJ2-3
cdr3_nt: TGTGCCAGCAGCTTGGAATCAGGGGGAGCGGATACGCAGTATTTT
cdr3_aa: CASSLESGGADTQYF

clone_size: .
d_call: TRBD2
v_call: TRBV29-1
j_call: TRBJ2-1
cdr3_nt: TGCAGCGTTGAACGGACTAGCGGTGCCAATGAGCAGTTCTTC
cdr3_aa: CSVERTSGANEQFF

clone_size: .
d_call: .
v_call: TRBV5-4
j_call: TRBJ2-7
cdr3_nt: TGTGCCAGCAGGTTAACGGGGGACTCCTACGAGCAGTACTTC
cdr3_aa: CASRLTGDSYEQYF

clone_size: .
d_call: .
v_call: TRBV11-2
j_call: TRBJ1-6
cdr3_nt: TGTGCCAGCAGCTCCTGGACGTCCAGGGGTTCACCCCTCCACTTT
cdr3_aa: CASSSWTSRGSPLHF

clone_size: .
d_call: .
v_call: TRBV4-1
j_call: TRBJ2-5
cdr3_nt: TGCGCCAGCAGCCAAGTAGGACAATCAATGGAGACCCAGTACTTC
cdr3_aa: CASSQVGQSMETQYF

clone_size: .
d_call: .
v_call: TRBV27
j_call: TRBJ2-1
cdr3_nt: TGTGCCAGCAGTTTAGACGGAGGGACCGCATCCTACAATGAGCAGTTCTTC
cdr3_aa: CASSLDGGTASYNEQFF

clone_size: .
d_call: .
v_call: TRBV5-1
j_call: TRBJ1-1
cdr3_nt: TGCGCCAGCAGCACCCGGGGCACTGAAGCTTTCTTT
cdr3_aa: CASSTRGTEAFF